These 24 T cell receptor beta chains originate from one sample sequenced in a study of blood T cell repertoires in COVID-19. Libraries were prepared by immunoSEQ multiplex PCR; TCRdb keeps only in-frame clonotypes and omits some of them. The sample consists of roughly 250,000 clones, 70% to 85% of them appearing once. The specimen sequenced was peripheral blood. These receptors were obtained from a woman aged 80 or over with acute or convalescent COVID-19.

The CDR3 here is CASRDGGPGKYF. Written as DNA, the CDR3 is TGTGCCAGCAGGGACGGGGGGCCCGGGAAGTACTTC. This sequence joins TRBV6-5 and TRBJ2-7, with D possibly matching TRBD2 (7 bases). V shed 6 bases and J shed 11 bases, with 17 bases lying between them. The germline CDR1 and CDR2 sequences are MNHEY and SVGAGI. This CDR3 contains 12 residues.

The gene calls are TRBV30 and TRBJ2-3, with 9 bases matching TRBD2. From germline, CDR1 is GTSNPN and CDR2 SVGIG (reference sequence). CDR3 length: 15 residues. The junction had 10 bases not matched to a gene; V was cut back by 4 bases and J by 5 bases. The CDR3 here is CAWTVGRGGRDTQYF. The CDR3, as DNA: TGTGCCTGGACGGTTGGGCGGGGGGGCAGAGATACGCAGTATTTT.

The gene calls are TRBV3-1 (or the pseudogene TRBV3-2) and TRBJ2-2; weak D call: TRBD2 (7 bases). The germline CDR1 and CDR2 sequences are LGHDT and YNNKEL (reference sequence). The V end lost 0 bases, the J end lost 4 bases, and 15 bases lay between the germline ends. The CDR3 is 17 amino acids. CDR3 amino acids: CASSQDPGGPGTGELFF. The CDR3 region has the DNA TGTGCCAGCAGCCAAGATCCCGGGGGGCCGGGCACCGGGGAGCTGTTTTTT.

This chain joins TRBV4-1 and TRBJ2-7, with TRBD1 matching over 9 bases. CDR1 is MGHRA, CDR2 YSYEKL, per germline. This CDR3 region has 16 residues. The trim removed 3 bases at V and 0 bases at J, leaving 6 bases unmatched. In DNA form, the CDR3 reads TGCGCCAGCAGCCACGCTCCGGGACAGGGCTCCTACGAGCAGTACTTC. Encoded protein: CASSHAPGQGSYEQYF.

J is TRBJ1-2 and V is TRBV5-4; TRBD1 might be the D (5 bases). Germline loops: CDR1 SGHNT, CDR2 YYREEE (reference sequence). V dropped 4 bases and J dropped 4 bases, with 11 bases sitting between them. This CDR3 spans 13 amino acids. CDR3 DNA sequence: TGTGCCAGCAGCAACAGGAAAGCCTATGGCTACACCTTC. Translating gives CASSNRKAYGYTF.

V is TRBV3-1 (or the pseudogene TRBV3-2) and J is TRBJ2-1, with a tentative D call TRBD2 (5 bases). V was pared by 4 bases and J by 3 bases, with 10 bases between. Germline lookup yields CDR1 LGHDT and CDR2 YNNKEL (reference sequence). The CDR3 is made up of 14 amino acids. Written as DNA, the CDR3 is TGTGCCAGCAGCCCGGGATCTGGCTACAATGAGCAGTTCTTC. Translating gives CASSPGSGYNEQFF.

The chain links TRBV24-1 to TRBJ2-5; the match to TRBD1 covers 8 bases. Trimming removed 3 bases from V and 4 bases from J; junction bases left unmatched: 6. The CDR3 length is 15 residues. The germline V gene encodes CDR1 KGHDR and CDR2 SFDVKD. The CDR3 sequence is CATSDRTGTGETQYF. In DNA form, the CDR3 reads TGTGCCACCAGTGATCGGACAGGGACGGGAGAGACCCAGTACTTC.

This clone was seen more than once but under ten times. This chain links TRBV5-1 with TRBJ2-6, with TRBD1 matching 7 bases. Germline CDR1 is SGHRS and CDR2 is YFSETQ. The V and J ends lost 0 bases and 0 bases, in that order; junction bases with no gene match: 12. The CDR3 spans 20 residues. In DNA, the CDR3 is TGCGCCAGCAGCTTGGGACGAACCGGGACAGCAAGCTCTGGGGCCAACGTCCTGACTTTC. Protein product: CASSLGRTGTASSGANVLTF.

The J gene is TRBJ1-1, the V gene TRBV2; D remains ambiguous. Per the germline V gene, CDR1 is SNHLY and CDR2 is FYNNEI. The length of the CDR3 is 13 residues. V lost 7 bases and J lost 1, with 10 bases in between. CDR3 sequence: CASKVERNTEAFF. The CDR3, as DNA: TGTGCCAGCAAAGTAGAGCGGAACACTGAAGCTTTCTTT.

The chain links TRBV5-1 to TRBJ2-7; D possibly corresponds to TRBD1 (5 bases). Trimming cost V 4 bases and J 3 bases, with 8 bases left between them. CDR1 and CDR2 (germline): SGHRS, YFSETQ. There are 12 residues in the CDR3. CDR3 amino acids: CASSEDIYEQYF. In DNA, the CDR3 is TGCGCCAGCAGCGAGGACATCTACGAGCAGTACTTC.

This clone was recorded once. V gene TRBV19 combines with J gene TRBJ1-1; unclear D gene. The CDR3 length is 14 residues. The germline CDR1 and CDR2 sequences are LNHDA and SQIVND (reference sequence). V was trimmed by 0 bases and J by 4 bases, leaving 9 bases between them. The CDR3, as DNA: TGTGCCAGTAGTATAGATCTACGAGGCACTGAAGCTTTCTTT. It translates to CASSIDLRGTEAFF.

The chain links TRBV18 to TRBJ1-2; a weak D match, TRBD1 (6 bases). The germline CDR1 and CDR2 sequences are KGHSH and LQKENI. Between the trimmed V and J ends, which lost 2 bases and 5 bases, there was a span of 12 bases. CDR3 length equals 14 residues. CDR3 coding DNA: TGTGCCAGCTCACCAAAAGAGACAGGATATGGCTACACCTTC. As protein: CASSPKETGYGYTF.

The chain recombines TRBV10-3 with TRBJ1-3; D is possibly TRBD1 (5 bases). Per the germline V gene, CDR1 is ENHRY and CDR2 is SYGVKD. CDR3 size: 14 residues. Trimming shortened V by 2 bases and J by 4 bases, and 9 bases separated the two germline ends. The CDR3 nucleotides read TGTGCCATCAGTGAGAGGGGAGGAGGAAACACCATATATTTT. Its translation is CAISERGGGNTIYF.

The gene calls are TRBV19 and TRBJ2-7; 11 positions match TRBD2. The V gene's germline CDR1 is LNHDA and CDR2 SQIVND (reference sequence). This CDR3 has 13 amino acids. J lost 6 bases, V lost 11 bases, and 9 bases had no gene match. The CDR3 reads CACGTSGSPEQYF. CDR3 nucleotide sequence: TGTGCCTGTGGGACTAGCGGATCTCCCGAGCAGTACTTC.

The V gene is TRBV2, the J gene TRBJ2-3; 10 bases fit TRBD1. Germline CDR1 reads SNHLY; CDR2 reads FYNNEI. V lost 2 bases, J lost 1 base, and 3 bases stayed unmatched. The CDR3 is 16 amino acids. In nucleotides, the CDR3 is TGTGCCAGCAGTGAATTGACAGGGGGCCGCACAGATACGCAGTATTTT. Translation gives CASSELTGGRTDTQYF.

V gene TRBV9 combines with J gene TRBJ2-3; D is ambiguous. The V gene lost 0 bases and the J gene lost 3 bases, with 5 bases spanning the gap. Per the germline V gene, CDR1 is SGDLS and CDR2 is YYNGEE. This CDR3 has 13 amino acids. The CDR3 region is CASSVGPTDTQYF. In nucleotides, the CDR3 is TGTGCCAGCAGCGTAGGGCCTACAGATACGCAGTATTTT.

The chain has TRBV19 and TRBJ2-3; 10 bases line up with TRBD1. After removal of 1 base from V and 6 bases from J, the junction contained 7 bases not matched to a gene. The CDR3 is made up of 16 amino acids. Germline assignment: CDR1 LNHDA and CDR2 SQIVND (reference sequence). The CDR3 coding sequence is TGTGCCAGTAGTATAGTTGGGACAGGGGTTATGGATACGCAGTATTTT. Translating gives CASSIVGTGVMDTQYF.

This clone was detected once. This sequence joins TRBV18 and TRBJ2-1; 7 nucleotides agree with TRBD1. Germline V gives CDR1 KGHSH, CDR2 LQKENI. The junction had 1 base not matched to a gene; V was cut back by 3 bases and J by 5 bases. This CDR3 contains 13 residues. CDR3 in amino acids: CASSPGTDNEQFF. The CDR3 DNA is TGTGCCAGCTCACCGGGGACAGACAATGAGCAGTTCTTC. The whole variable domain, remainder taken from reference TRBV18 and TRBJ2-1, is NAGVMQNPRHLVRRRGQEARLRCSPMKGHSHVYWYRQLPEEGLKFMVYLQKENIIDESGMPKERFSAEFPKEGPSILRIQQVVRGDSAAYFCASSPGTDNEQFFGPGTRLTVL.

A single count supports this clone. This chain links TRBV5-6 with TRBJ1-4; the D gene is possibly TRBD1 (5 bases). The CDR3 has 14 amino acids. Germline CDR1 and CDR2: SGHDT and YYEEEE. V was pared by 0 bases and J by 4 bases, with 7 bases between. CDR3 coding DNA: TGTGCCAGCAGCTTGGACAGGAGTAATGAAAAACTGTTTTTT. This encodes CASSLDRSNEKLFF.

The chain uses TRBV2 and TRBJ1-2; D is undetermined. The CDR3 contains 14 residues. Trimming pared 3 bases from V and 2 bases from J, leaving 10 bases between. The germline CDR1 and CDR2 sequences are SNHLY and FYNNEI. CDR3 bases: TGTGCCAGCAGTGACCCAGGTACAAACTATGGCTACACCTTC. Translation: CASSDPGTNYGYTF.

V is TRBV2 and J is TRBJ2-7, with 8 bases that match TRBD1. From germline, CDR1 is SNHLY and CDR2 FYNNEI. The trim removed 5 bases at V and 5 bases at J, leaving 5 bases unmatched. CDR3 size: 13 residues. The CDR3 DNA follows: TGTGCCAGCAGTTACAGGGGGAGCAACGAGCAGTACTTC. Translation: CASSYRGSNEQYF.

The V call is TRBV5-1, the J call TRBJ1-3; 9 positions match TRBD1. The CDR3 is 16 residues long. Losses at the gene ends were 4 bases for V and 8 bases for J; bases not matched to a gene: 13. In germline, CDR1 is SGHRS, CDR2 YFSETQ. The CDR3 region has the DNA TGCGCCAGCAGCCCCGTGACAGGGGGTATTGGCGACACCATATATTTT. This codes for CASSPVTGGIGDTIYF.

This CDR3 reads CASSQALYGYTF. The CDR3 DNA is TGTGCCAGCTCCCAGGCCCTCTATGGCTACACCTTC. This chain links TRBV7-9 with TRBJ1-2; D remains ambiguous. The ends were cut back, 8 bases at V and 4 bases at J, with 11 bases in the middle. In germline, CDR1 is SEHNR, CDR2 FQNEAQ (reference sequence). The CDR3 is 12 amino acids. Combining the CDR3 with reference TRBV7-9 and TRBJ1-2 gives the whole variable domain DTGVSQNPRHKITKRGQNVTFRCDPISEHNRLYWYRQTLGQGPEFLTYFQNEAQLEKSRLLSDRFSAERPKGSFSTLEIQRTEQGDSAMYLCASSQALYGYTFGSGTRLTVV.

This CDR3 reads CASSLASGETQYF. Written as DNA, the CDR3 is TGTGCCAGCAGCTTAGCAAGCGGAGAGACCCAGTACTTC. The chain combines TRBV7-3 with TRBJ2-5; D might be TRBD2 (5 bases). The V gene lost 2 bases and the J gene lost 4 bases, with 8 bases spanning the gap. Germline CDR1 reads SGHTA; CDR2 reads FQGTGA. The CDR3 runs to 13 residues.